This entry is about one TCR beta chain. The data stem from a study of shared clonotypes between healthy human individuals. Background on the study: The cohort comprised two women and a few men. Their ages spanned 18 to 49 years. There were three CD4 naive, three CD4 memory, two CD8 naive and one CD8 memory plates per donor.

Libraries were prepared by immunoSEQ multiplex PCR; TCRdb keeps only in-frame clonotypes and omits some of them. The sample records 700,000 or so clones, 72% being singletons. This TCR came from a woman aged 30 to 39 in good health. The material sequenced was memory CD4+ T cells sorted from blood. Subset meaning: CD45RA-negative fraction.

Here the CDR3 DNA reads TGCGCCAGCAGCCCATTAGTAGGTTCTTCGGATACGCAGTATTTT. Residues: CASSPLVGSSDTQYF. The chain has TRBV5-1 and TRBJ2-3, with unresolved D. Deletions cut 4 bases from V and 6 bases from J, with 18 bases between. This CDR3 contains 15 residues. Per the germline V gene, CDR1 is SGHRS and CDR2 is YFSETQ.